These 22 T cell receptor beta chains were all obtained from the same sample, sequenced in a study of T cell responses to AZD1222 COVID-19 vaccine. Clones were sequenced by immunoSEQ multiplex PCR, and TCRdb holds only the in-frame ones, with some missing. The sample contains 72,000 or so clones, approximately 86% of which appear only once. The sequencing used peripheral blood, collected on day 0 of AZD1222 vaccination. The receptors here all came from an adult in good health.

This sequence joins TRBV30 and TRBJ2-7, with D possibly TRBD1 on 6 matching bases. In germline, CDR1 is GTSNPN, CDR2 SVGIG (reference sequence). V was shortened by 2 bases and J by 1 base, with 9 bases between the two germline ends. The CDR3 has 13 amino acids. The chain's CDR3 is CAWSPDRSYEQYF. The CDR3 bases are TGTGCCTGGAGTCCCGACAGGTCCTACGAGCAGTACTTC.

V usage is TRBV6-4 and J usage is TRBJ2-5; D is uncertain. CDR1 MRHNA and CDR2 SNTAGT come from the germline V gene. V was shortened by 7 bases and J by 5 bases, with 5 bases between the two germline ends. The CDR3 runs 10 residues. This CDR3 reads CASTAETQYF. CDR3 nucleotides: TGTGCCAGCACCGCTGAGACCCAGTACTTC.

V is TRBV19 and J is TRBJ1-2; no clear D. V was clipped by 5 bases and J by 5 bases, with 9 bases between them. The CDR3 loop spans 12 amino acids. The germline V gene encodes CDR1 LNHDA and CDR2 SQIVND (reference sequence). CDR3 nucleotide sequence: TGTGCCAGTAGTTTGGGGAAGTATGGCTACACCTTC. Its translation: CASSLGKYGYTF.

The V call is TRBV28, the J call TRBJ2-7; 9 positions match TRBD1. This CDR3 has 15 residues. The trim removed 10 bases at V and 2 bases at J, leaving 12 bases unmatched. Looked up from germline, CDR1 is MDHEN and CDR2 is SYDVKM. Here the CDR3 reads CATFVTGTGTYEQYF. The CDR3 nucleotides are TGTGCCACCTTTGTTACCGGGACAGGGACCTACGAGCAGTACTTC.

J is TRBJ1-5 and V is TRBV7-8, with D unclear. The CDR3 runs to 15 residues. The V end was cut by 3 bases, the J end by 2 bases, with 11 bases between. The germline V gene encodes CDR1 SGHVS and CDR2 FQNEAQ. Written as DNA, the CDR3 is TGTGCCAGCAGCTTGGGGAGGGCTGGCAATCAGCCCCAGCATTTT. This translates into CASSLGRAGNQPQHF.

The chain uses TRBV19 and TRBJ1-5; 10 positions match TRBD1. CDR1 is LNHDA and CDR2 is SQIVND in the germline V gene (reference sequence). The CDR3 runs 15 residues. Trimming removed 5 bases from V and 7 bases from J; junction bases left unmatched: 8. CDR3 in amino acids: CASSYGTGAFQPQHF. The CDR3 DNA follows: TGTGCCAGTAGTTACGGGACAGGGGCGTTCCAGCCCCAGCATTTT.

The chain couples TRBV6-2 or TRBV6-3 to TRBJ2-1; TRBD2 matches at 8 bases. The CDR3 is made up of 15 amino acids. CDR1 and CDR2 from the germline V gene are MNHEY and SVGEGT. J gave up 5 bases and V 0 bases, and 3 bases lay outside the gene matches. The CDR3: CASSYSSGNNNEQFF. Written as DNA, the CDR3 is TGTGCCAGCAGTTACTCTAGCGGGAATAACAATGAGCAGTTCTTC.

The rearrangement links TRBV7-6 to TRBJ2-1, with TRBD2 identical over 11 bases. The ends lost 5 bases at V and 9 bases at J; junction bases unmatched: 6. Per germline, CDR1 SGHVS and CDR2 FNYEAQ. The CDR3 extends over 14 amino acids. DNA of the CDR3: TGTGCCAGCAGCGGGTTAGCGGGAGGGAGTGAGCAGTTCTTC. This codes for CASSGLAGGSEQFF.

The chain is built from TRBV6-5 and TRBJ1-2; D not certain. The CDR3 length is 14 residues. Per germline, CDR1 MNHEY and CDR2 SVGAGI. Trimming took off 4 bases at V and 4 bases at J, with 13 bases between the two ends. The CDR3 bases are TGTGCCAGCAGTTCCTCCCCGAGGTCCTATGGCTACACCTTC. It specifies CASSSSPRSYGYTF.

This chain uses TRBV6-4 with TRBJ2-1; 9 bases match TRBD1. J gave up 1 base and V 6 bases, and 4 bases lay outside the gene matches. CDR1 is MRHNA, CDR2 SNTAGT, per germline. CDR3 length: 15 amino acids. For the CDR3, the DNA is TGTGCCAGCAGCCCCGGGACAGGGTCCTACAATGAGCAGTTCTTC. It codes for CASSPGTGSYNEQFF.

This clone was picked up a small number of times. V and J are TRBV19 and TRBJ1-2; tentatively, D is TRBD1 (5 bases). Germline CDR1 reads LNHDA; CDR2 reads SQIVND (reference sequence). This CDR3 contains 14 residues. V was trimmed by 7 bases and J by 5 bases, leaving 17 bases between them. CDR3 nucleotide sequence: TGTGCCAGTAAAGTAGGCAGACAGCGATATGGCTACACCTTC. This translates into CASKVGRQRYGYTF.

This chain uses TRBV18 with TRBJ2-5; the match to TRBD2 covers 8 bases. CDR1 is KGHSH and CDR2 is LQKENI in the germline V gene. This CDR3 spans 15 amino acids. V lost 6 bases to trimming and J lost 4 bases; unmatched junction nucleotides: 10. The CDR3 DNA is TGTGCCAGCTCGCCCGCGGGGGGAGGAGGAGAGACCCAGTACTTC. It translates to CASSPAGGGGETQYF. Drawing the rest from reference TRBV18 and TRBJ2-5, the complete variable domain is NAGVMQNPRHLVRRRGQEARLRCSPMKGHSHVYWYRQLPEEGLKFMVYLQKENIIDESGMPKERFSAEFPKEGPSILRIQQVVRGDSAAYFCASSPAGGGGETQYFGPGTRLLVL.

The chain uses TRBV19 and TRBJ2-1; TRBD2 agrees at 14 bases. The CDR3 is made up of 15 amino acids. Germline assignment: CDR1 LNHDA and CDR2 SQIVND (reference sequence). The junction had 5 bases not matched to a gene; V was cut back by 5 bases and J by 8 bases. The CDR3 DNA reads as TGTGCCAGTAGTCCCGGACTAGCGGGAGGCGATGAGCAGTTCTTC. Its translation: CASSPGLAGGDEQFF.

The chain has TRBV5-1 and TRBJ1-5, with TRBD1 matching 7 bases. The V gene end was trimmed by 2 bases and the J gene end by 2 bases; junction bases not matched to a gene: 4. Germline CDR1 and CDR2: SGHRS and YFSETQ. The CDR3 contains 15 residues. The CDR3 coding sequence is TGCGCCAGCAGCTTTGGAGGGGGCGGCAATCAGCCCCAGCATTTT. Residues: CASSFGGGGNQPQHF.

The chain recombines TRBV7-9 with TRBJ2-1, with D maybe TRBD1 (6 bases). The CDR3 loop spans 13 amino acids. Germline CDR1 SEHNR, CDR2 FQNEAQ (reference sequence). V lost 3 bases and J 7 bases, leaving 10 bases between the germline ends. The CDR3 spells CASSLGALNEQFF. DNA for the CDR3: TGTGCCAGCAGCTTGGGGGCACTAAATGAGCAGTTCTTC.

The J gene is TRBJ2-7, the V gene TRBV5-1, with 8 bases that match TRBD1. The CDR3 extends over 13 amino acids. Unmatched junction bases numbered 6, after V lost 4 bases and J lost 6 bases. Germline values: CDR1 SGHRS, CDR2 YFSETQ. This CDR3 reads CASSPGGEGEQYF. The CDR3 nucleotides read TGCGCCAGCAGCCCAGGGGGCGAGGGCGAGCAGTACTTC.

The chain uses TRBV23-1 and TRBJ2-1; 10 bases match TRBD2. TRBV23-1 is filed as an ORF, its function uncertain. The length of the CDR3 is 15 residues. J gave up 4 bases and V 4 bases, and 4 bases lay outside the gene matches. The CDR3 region has the DNA TGCGCCAGCAGTCCCGGACTAGCGGAATACAATGAGCAGTTCTTC. Its translation: CASSPGLAEYNEQFF.

The chain employs TRBV6-5 and TRBJ2-7; D may be TRBD2 (5 bases). Per germline, CDR1 MNHEY and CDR2 SVGAGI. The CDR3 runs 14 residues. V was clipped by 6 bases and J by 0 bases, with 12 bases between them. For the CDR3, the DNA is TGTGCCAGCAGGGCGGGCCTTAGCTCCTACGAGCAGTACTTC. Its protein is CASRAGLSSYEQYF.

The V gene is TRBV4-3, the J gene TRBJ2-2; D unclear. This CDR3 is 15 amino acids long. Germline CDR1 LGHNA, CDR2 YSLEER. V was pared by 3 bases and J by 7 bases, with 15 bases between. CDR3 bases: TGCGCCAGCAGCCAGAAGGCAGGCTTTGGCGGGGAGCTGTTTTTT. The encoded protein is CASSQKAGFGGELFF.

The chain employs TRBV28 and TRBJ1-5; D not resolved. This CDR3 region has 12 residues. CDR1 is MDHEN, CDR2 SYDVKM, per germline. V was shortened by 1 base and J by 9 bases, with 7 bases between the two germline ends. This CDR3 reads CASSLFYGPQHF. DNA of the CDR3: TGTGCCAGCAGTTTATTTTACGGGCCCCAGCATTTT.

The V and J genes are TRBV2 and TRBJ1-6, with 8 positions matching TRBD1. The CDR3 has 14 amino acids. V dropped 6 bases and J dropped 8; count of bases not matched to a gene: 6. Germline V CDR1 and CDR2: SNHLY, FYNNEI. The CDR3 nucleotides are TGTGCCAGCAGGGCGGACAGGGAAGATTCACCCCTCCACTTT. Protein sequence: CASRADREDSPLHF.

This clone was counted a single time. The chain employs TRBV11-1 and TRBJ1-1; possible D gene TRBD1, 5 bases. Germline assignment: CDR1 SGHAT and CDR2 FQDESV (reference sequence). Trimming took 5 bases from V and 4 from J, leaving 11 bases between them. This CDR3 has 13 amino acids. CDR3 amino acids: CASSPGVTTEAFF. In DNA form, the CDR3 reads TGTGCCAGCAGCCCGGGGGTTACCACTGAAGCTTTCTTT.